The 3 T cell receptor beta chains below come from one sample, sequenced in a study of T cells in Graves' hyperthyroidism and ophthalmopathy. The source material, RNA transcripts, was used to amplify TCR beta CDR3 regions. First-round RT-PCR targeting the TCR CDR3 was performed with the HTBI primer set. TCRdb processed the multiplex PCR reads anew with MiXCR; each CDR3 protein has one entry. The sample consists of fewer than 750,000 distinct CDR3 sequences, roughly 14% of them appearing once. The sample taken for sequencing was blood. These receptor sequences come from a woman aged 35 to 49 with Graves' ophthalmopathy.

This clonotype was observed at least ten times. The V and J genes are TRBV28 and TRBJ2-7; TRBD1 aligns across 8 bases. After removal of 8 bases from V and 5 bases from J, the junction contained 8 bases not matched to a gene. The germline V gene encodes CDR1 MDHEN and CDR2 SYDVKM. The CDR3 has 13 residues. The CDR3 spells CASGRTGWNEQYF. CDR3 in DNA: TGTGCCAGCGGACGGACAGGGTGGAACGAGCAGTACTTC.

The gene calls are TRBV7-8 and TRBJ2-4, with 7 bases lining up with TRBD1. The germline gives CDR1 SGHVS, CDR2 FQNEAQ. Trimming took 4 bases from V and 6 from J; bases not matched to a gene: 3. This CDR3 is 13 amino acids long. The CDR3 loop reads CASSSGQINIQYF. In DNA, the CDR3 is TGTGCCAGCAGCTCGGGACAGATAAACATTCAGTACTTC.

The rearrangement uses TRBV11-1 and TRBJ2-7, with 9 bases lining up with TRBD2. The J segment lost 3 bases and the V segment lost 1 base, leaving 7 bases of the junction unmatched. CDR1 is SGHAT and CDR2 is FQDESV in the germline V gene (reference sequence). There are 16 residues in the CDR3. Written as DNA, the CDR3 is TGTGCCAGCAGCTTAGTAGCGGGAGTGTCCGACTACGAGCAGTACTTC. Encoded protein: CASSLVAGVSDYEQYF. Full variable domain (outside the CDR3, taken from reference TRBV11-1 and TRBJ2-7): EAEVAQSPRYKITEKSQAVAFWCDPISGHATLYWYRQILGQGPELLVQFQDESVVDDSQLPKDRFSAERLKGVDSTLKIQPAELGDSAMYLCASSLVAGVSDYEQYFGPGTRLTVT.